These T cell receptor beta chains were read from a single sample in a study of HIV-infected patients and healthy controls. MiXCR, run by TCRdb on the 5' RACE reads, gives a single entry per CDR3 protein. The sample comprises 10,000 to 11,000 distinct CDR3 sequences, roughly 5.7% of which are singletons, and roughly 28% rests with the top ten. The sequencing used blood, collected during antiretroviral therapy. The receptors were gathered from an adult with HIV infection. The donor label of this sample is uncertain. CDR3s include the opening cysteine and the closing phenylalanine or tryptophan. The D gene is left open where the match is weak. Clone sizes are given selectively: once, few, many, or a class where the clone is expanded.

many | TRBJ2-5 | 15 | TRBV6-5 | . | TGTGCCAGCAGTTACTCTTCGGGATCCAAGCGCCCCCAGTACTTC | CASSYSSGSKRPQYF
. | TRBJ2-7 | 12 | TRBV7-9 | . | TGTGCCAGCAATGCGGGGTCGTACGAGCAGTACTTC | CASNAGSYEQYF
many | TRBJ1-5 | 14 | TRBV12-3/TRBV12-4 | . | TGTGCCAGCAACCCATCAGGGATAGGACAGCCCCAGCATTTT | CASNPSGIGQPQHF
medium-sized | TRBJ2-5 | 15 | TRBV6-5 | TRBD1 | TGTGCCAGCACCGACAGGGGAAGCGGAAAAGAGACCCAGTACTTC | CASTDRGSGKETQYF
. | TRBJ2-6 | 13 | TRBV5-7 | . | TGTGCCAGCAGCGTAGGGGGGGCCAACGTCCTGACTTTC | CASSVGGANVLTF
many | TRBJ2-1 | 14 | TRBV6-1 | . | TGTGCCAGCAGCCCGGGACCTGACGGTAATGAGCAGTTCTTC | CASSPGPDGNEQFF
many | TRBJ1-5 | 13 | TRBV29-1 | TRBD1 | TGCAGCGTAGGACAGGATAGCAATCAGCCCCAGCATTTT | CSVGQDSNQPQHF
many | TRBJ2-5 | 15 | TRBV19 | TRBD1 | TGTGCCAGTGGGTCGGGACAGGTCCGTCAGGAGACCCAGTACTTC | CASGSGQVRQETQYF
few | TRBJ2-7 | 16 | TRBV5-4 | TRBD2 | TGTGCCAGCAGCCGGGAGGAGTACCCGGGGTACTACGAGCAGTACTTC | CASSREEYPGYYEQYF
many | TRBJ2-7 | 15 | TRBV5-1 | . | TGCGCCAGCAGCACCGGCGACGGGACCTCCTACGAGCAGTACTTC | CASSTGDGTSYEQYF
many | TRBJ2-7 | 15 | TRBV20-1 | TRBD2 | TGCAGTGCTAGGCCCCCTCTAGCGGGGTGGGACGAGCAGTACTTC | CSARPPLAGWDEQYF
many | TRBJ2-3 | 12 | TRBV7-2 | . | TGTGCCAGCAGCTTCTCACACAATACGCAGTATTTT | CASSFSHNTQYF
many | TRBJ2-5 | 15 | TRBV29-1 | . | TGCAGCGTTTCGGGGGCCCTAAGCGGAGTACAGACCCAGTACTTC | CSVSGALSGVQTQYF
many | TRBJ1-5 | 13 | TRBV12-3/TRBV12-4 | . | TGTGCCAGCAGTTTAACAGACAATCAGCCCCAGCATTTT | CASSLTDNQPQHF
. | TRBJ1-2 | 15 | TRBV7-9 | . | TGTGCCAGCAGCCCGGCCTCCCCCACCTACTATGGCTACACCTTC | CASSPASPTYYGYTF
few | TRBJ1-4 | 14 | TRBV7-9 | . | TGTGCCAGCAGCTTAGCCGGGATTAATGAAAAACTGTTTTTT | CASSLAGINEKLFF
medium-sized | TRBJ1-1 | 13 | TRBV7-2 | . | TGTGCCAGCAGCTTGACAGGGAACACTGAAGCTTTCTTT | CASSLTGNTEAFF
. | TRBJ2-1 | 14 | TRBV7-7 | TRBD2 | TGTGCCAGCAGCTTAGAGCGGGGATACAATGAGCAGTTCTTC | CASSLERGYNEQFF
medium-sized | TRBJ1-3 | 14 | TRBV7-9 | . | TGTGCCAGCAGTTCCCGGGTGGCTGGAAACACCATATATTTT | CASSSRVAGNTIYF
many | TRBJ2-3 | 15 | TRBV30 | . | TGTGCCTGGAGCGCCACGGGGATTGGCACAGATACGCAGTATTTT | CAWSATGIGTDTQYF
many | TRBJ2-7 | 13 | TRBV6-5 | . | TGTGCCAGCAGTCCCCCGGGAGTCTACGAGCAGTACTTC | CASSPPGVYEQYF
many | TRBJ1-1 | 14 | TRBV9 | . | TGTGCCAGCAGCGCTGAGGAGGGGCTTGCTGAAGCTTTCTTT | CASSAEEGLAEAFF
medium-sized | TRBJ2-5 | 8 | TRBV6-6 | . | TGTGCCAGCAGCTCTACGTACTTC | CASSSTYF
many | TRBJ2-3 | 13 | TRBV6-1 | TRBD1 | TGTGCCAGCAGCAGGGGGCCTAGGGATACGCAGTATTTT | CASSRGPRDTQYF
many | TRBJ2-2 | 17 | TRBV24-1 | . | TGTGCCACCAGTGATTCACAGGGTTCGACGGGCACCGGGGAGCTGTTTTTT | CATSDSQGSTGTGELFF
many | TRBJ2-6 | 16 | TRBV7-2 | . | TGTGCCAGCAGCTTCCTGGGCAGCTTCGGGGCCAACGTCCTGACTTTC | CASSFLGSFGANVLTF
many | TRBJ1-1 | 11 | TRBV12-3/TRBV12-4 | . | TGTGCCAGCAGTTTCTCGGAAGAAGCTTTCTTT | CASSFSEEAFF
many | TRBJ2-3 | 18 | TRBV6-2/TRBV6-3 | TRBD2 | TGTGCCAGCACCCCTTTTGGGGGACTAGCGGGGGAACAAGATACGCAGTATTTT | CASTPFGGLAGEQDTQYF
many | TRBJ2-2 | 16 | TRBV28 | . | TGTGCCAGCAGGCTTCCGGGGGCAAAGAACACCGGGGAGCTGTTTTTT | CASRLPGAKNTGELFF
many | TRBJ2-3 | 16 | TRBV18 | . | TGTGCCAGCTCACCACCGGCAAATGGTCCCGCAGATACGCAGTATTTT | CASSPPANGPADTQYF
many | TRBJ1-1 | 11 | TRBV7-9 | . | TGTGCCAGCACCGAAGGGGGGACAGCTTTCTTT | CASTEGGTAFF
many | TRBJ2-2 | 16 | TRBV5-4 | . | TGTGCCAGCACCCCCCAAGATCTCGCGAACACCGGGGAGCTGTTTTTT | CASTPQDLANTGELFF
. | TRBJ1-5 | 14 | TRBV20-1 | . | TGCAGTGCTAGCGGGGGCGGGGGCAATCAGCCCCAGCATTTT | CSASGGGGNQPQHF
many | TRBJ2-7 | 13 | TRBV12-3/TRBV12-4 | TRBD1 | TGTGCCAGCGGCCGACAGGGGGCCTACGAGCAGTACTTC | CASGRQGAYEQYF
many | TRBJ2-7 | 15 | TRBV3-1 | . | TGTGCCAGCAGCCAAGCCGAACGGTCCCTCTCCGAGCAGTACTTC | CASSQAERSLSEQYF
few | TRBJ2-3 | 15 | TRBV27 | . | TGTGCCAGCAGTTTACCCCCTACCTTCACAGATACGCAGTATTTT | CASSLPPTFTDTQYF
many | TRBJ2-1 | 18 | TRBV29-1 | . | TGCAGCGTTGCCCAACGGCCCGGGACGAGTTTGGAGAGGAATGAGCAGTTCTTC | CSVAQRPGTSLERNEQFF
many | TRBJ1-1 | 13 | TRBV12-5 | TRBD1 | TGTGCTAGTGGTTTCGACAGGGCCACTGAAGCTTTCTTT | CASGFDRATEAFF
many | TRBJ2-2 | 16 | TRBV6-5 | TRBD1 | TGTGCCAGCAGCACCCGGGACAGATTCAGTTCGGGGGAGCTGTTTTTT | CASSTRDRFSSGELFF
medium-sized | TRBJ1-4 | 14 | TRBV5-6 | TRBD1 | TGTGCCAGCAGCGCCGGGACAGTCCCGGAAAAACTGTTTTTT | CASSAGTVPEKLFF
few | TRBJ2-7 | 13 | TRBV5-1 | . | TGCGCCAGCAGCCCCGTCGGCGGCTACGAGCAGTACTTC | CASSPVGGYEQYF
many | TRBJ2-3 | 18 | TRBV3-1 | TRBD2 | TGTGCCAGCAGCCCCCGGACTAGCGGGAAACCTAGCACAGATACGCAGTATTTT | CASSPRTSGKPSTDTQYF
many | TRBJ2-7 | 14 | TRBV5-1 | . | TGCGCCAGCAGCTTGTTACCGGGGATGTACGAGCAGTACTTC | CASSLLPGMYEQYF
many | TRBJ1-4 | 15 | TRBV7-9 | . | TGTGCCAGCAGCTTGGCCGGAGGGGGTAATGAAAAACTGTTTTTT | CASSLAGGGNEKLFF
many | TRBJ1-4 | 13 | TRBV6-1 | . | TGTGCCACCCGGCGACAGGTCAATGAAAAACTGTTTTTT | CATRRQVNEKLFF
. | TRBJ2-7 | 16 | TRBV20-1 | TRBD2 | TGCAGTGCTAGCCCCACTCAGACTTTAGCGGGACGGGAGCAGTACTTC | CSASPTQTLAGREQYF
many | TRBJ2-1 | 14 | TRBV6-2/TRBV6-3 | TRBD1 | TGTGCCAGCAGTTGGGGGACAGGGGGCGATGAGCAGTTCTTC | CASSWGTGGDEQFF
many | TRBJ1-1 | 14 | TRBV20-1 | . | TGCAGTGCTCTTGACGTGGGCGGCCACACTGAAGCTTTCTTT | CSALDVGGHTEAFF
medium-sized | TRBJ2-7 | 13 | TRBV11-2 | TRBD1 | TGTGCCAGCAGCCTGGACAGGGCCTACGAGCAGTACTTC | CASSLDRAYEQYF
many | TRBJ1-5 | 14 | TRBV12-3/TRBV12-4 | TRBD1 | TGTGCCAGCAGTGGGACAGGGGGCTGGCAGCCCCAGCATTTT | CASSGTGGWQPQHF
many | TRBJ2-2 | 16 | TRBV3-1 | TRBD1 | TGTGCCAGCAGCCGGTACAGGGGGGAGAACACCGGGGAGCTGTTTTTT | CASSRYRGENTGELFF
medium-sized | TRBJ2-7 | 13 | TRBV20-1 | TRBD1 | TGCAGTGCGCCGACAGGGAAAGGTGGGGAGCAGTACTTC | CSAPTGKGGEQYF
many | TRBJ2-1 | 11 | TRBV7-3 | TRBD1 | TGTGCCAGCGGGCAGGGGGATGAGCAGTTCTTC | CASGQGDEQFF
few | TRBJ2-3 | 15 | TRBV3-1 | . | TGTGCCAGCAGCCAAGAGGTGGGGGCCGGAGATACGCAGTATTTT | CASSQEVGAGDTQYF
many | TRBJ1-1 | 15 | TRBV13 | . | TGTGCCAGCACCCAAGGGGTAGGAGTGAACACTGAAGCTTTCTTT | CASTQGVGVNTEAFF